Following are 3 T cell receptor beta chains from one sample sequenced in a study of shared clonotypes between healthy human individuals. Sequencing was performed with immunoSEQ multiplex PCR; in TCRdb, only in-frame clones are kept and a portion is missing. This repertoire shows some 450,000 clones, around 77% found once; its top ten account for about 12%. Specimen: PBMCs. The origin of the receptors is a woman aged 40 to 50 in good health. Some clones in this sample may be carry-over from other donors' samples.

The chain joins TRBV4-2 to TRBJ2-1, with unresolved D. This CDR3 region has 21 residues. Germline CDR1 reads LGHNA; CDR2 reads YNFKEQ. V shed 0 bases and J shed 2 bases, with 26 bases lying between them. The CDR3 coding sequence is TGTGCCAGCAGCCAAGATCGGGCCGAGTCCATAGGGCCTACCCCCTACAATGAGCAGTTCTTC. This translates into CASSQDRAESIGPTPYNEQFF.

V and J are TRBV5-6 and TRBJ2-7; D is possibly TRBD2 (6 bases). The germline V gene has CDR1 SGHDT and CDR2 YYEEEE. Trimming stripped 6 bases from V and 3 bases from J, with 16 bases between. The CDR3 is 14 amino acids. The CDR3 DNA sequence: TGTGCCAGCAACCCCTCCGGGAGCAGCTACGAGCAGTACTTC. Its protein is CASNPSGSSYEQYF.

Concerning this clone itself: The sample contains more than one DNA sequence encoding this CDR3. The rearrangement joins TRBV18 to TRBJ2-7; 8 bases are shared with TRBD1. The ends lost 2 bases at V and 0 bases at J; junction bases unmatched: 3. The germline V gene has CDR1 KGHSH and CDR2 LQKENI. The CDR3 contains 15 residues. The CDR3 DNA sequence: TGTGCCAGCTCACCAGGACAGGGAACCTCCTACGAGCAGTACTTC. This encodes CASSPGQGTSYEQYF.